The T cell receptor (beta chain) described here comes from a study of T cells in Graves' hyperthyroidism and ophthalmopathy. Ophthalmopathy patients all had a Clinical Activity Score of at least 3, a NOSPECS grade of at least 4 and disease under 3 months old. Exclusion of patients followed from uncontrolled infection, other autoimmune disease, pregnancy or lactation. This clonotype has a count of ten or more. Its antigen is undetermined. Overall study findings and caveats: A model of 13 V-J features distinguished ophthalmopathy from stable hyperthyroidism. The majority of expanded thyroid clonotypes above 0.001 also appeared in blood.

Amplification of TCR beta CDR3 regions was performed using RNA transcripts as template. HTBI primers were the set used in a first-round RT-PCR of the TCR CDR3. TCRdb recomputed calls from the multiplex PCR reads with MiXCR, one row per CDR3 protein. The sample has some 570,000 distinct CDR3 sequences; roughly 15% are singletons. This sequence originates from a woman aged 18-29 years with Graves' ophthalmopathy. The sample was blood.

CDR3 amino acids: CASSYTVTEAFF. The CDR3 region has the DNA TGTGCCAGCAGTTACACAGTCACTGAAGCTTTCTTT. The chain uses TRBV6-5 and TRBJ1-1; D remains ambiguous. V was clipped by 2 bases and J by 4 bases, with 5 bases between them. The CDR3 length is 12 residues. Germline loops: CDR1 MNHEY, CDR2 SVGAGI.